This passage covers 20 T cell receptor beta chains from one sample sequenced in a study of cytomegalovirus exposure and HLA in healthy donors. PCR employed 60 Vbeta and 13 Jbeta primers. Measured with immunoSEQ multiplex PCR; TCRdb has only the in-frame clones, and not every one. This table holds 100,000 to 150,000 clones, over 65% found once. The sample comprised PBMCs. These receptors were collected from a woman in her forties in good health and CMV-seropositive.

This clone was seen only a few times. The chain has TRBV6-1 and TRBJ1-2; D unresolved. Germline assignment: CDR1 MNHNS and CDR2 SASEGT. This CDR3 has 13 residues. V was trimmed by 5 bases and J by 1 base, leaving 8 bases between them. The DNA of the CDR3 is TGTGCCAGCAGTCGACTACTTAACTATGGCTACACCTTC. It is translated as CASSRLLNYGYTF.

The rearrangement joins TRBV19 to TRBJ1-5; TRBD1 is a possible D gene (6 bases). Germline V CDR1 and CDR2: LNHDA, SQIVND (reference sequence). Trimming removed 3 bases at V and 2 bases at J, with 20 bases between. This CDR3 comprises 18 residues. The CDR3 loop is CASSMDRGKGVGNQPQHF. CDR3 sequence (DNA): TGTGCCAGTAGTATGGATAGGGGCAAGGGGGTAGGCAATCAGCCCCAGCATTTT.

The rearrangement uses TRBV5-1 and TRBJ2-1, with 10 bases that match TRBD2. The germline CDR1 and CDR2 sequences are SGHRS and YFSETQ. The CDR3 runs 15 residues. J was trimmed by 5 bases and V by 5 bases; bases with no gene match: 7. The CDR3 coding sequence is TGCGCCAGCAGGAGTAGCGGGGGGCCTAACAATGAGCAGTTCTTC. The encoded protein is CASRSSGGPNNEQFF.

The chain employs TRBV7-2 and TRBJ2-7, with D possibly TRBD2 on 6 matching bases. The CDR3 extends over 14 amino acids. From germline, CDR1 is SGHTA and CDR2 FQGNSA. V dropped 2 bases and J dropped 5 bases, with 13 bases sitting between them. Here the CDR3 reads CASSLWRGPDEQYF. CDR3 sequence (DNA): TGTGCCAGCAGCTTATGGCGGGGACCCGACGAGCAGTACTTC.

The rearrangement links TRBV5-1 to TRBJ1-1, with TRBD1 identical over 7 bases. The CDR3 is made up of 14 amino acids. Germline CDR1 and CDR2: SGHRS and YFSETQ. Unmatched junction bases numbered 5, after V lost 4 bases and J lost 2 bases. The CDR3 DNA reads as TGCGCCAGCAGCGGAGGGGGCATCAACACTGAAGCTTTCTTT. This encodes CASSGGGINTEAFF.

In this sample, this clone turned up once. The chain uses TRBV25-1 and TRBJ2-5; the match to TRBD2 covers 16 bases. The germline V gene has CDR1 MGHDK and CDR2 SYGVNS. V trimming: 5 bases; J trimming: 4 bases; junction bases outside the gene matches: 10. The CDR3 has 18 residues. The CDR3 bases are TGTGCCAGCAGTCCTGGGGGGACTAGCGGGGGGGCTCGAGAGACCCAGTACTTC. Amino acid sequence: CASSPGGTSGGARETQYF.

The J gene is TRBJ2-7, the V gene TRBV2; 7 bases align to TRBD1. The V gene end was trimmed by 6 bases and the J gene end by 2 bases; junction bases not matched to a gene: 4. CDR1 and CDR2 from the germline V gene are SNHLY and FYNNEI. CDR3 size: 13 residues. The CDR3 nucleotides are TGTGCCAGCAGCGGTACAGGGGCCTACGAGCAGTACTTC. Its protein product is CASSGTGAYEQYF.

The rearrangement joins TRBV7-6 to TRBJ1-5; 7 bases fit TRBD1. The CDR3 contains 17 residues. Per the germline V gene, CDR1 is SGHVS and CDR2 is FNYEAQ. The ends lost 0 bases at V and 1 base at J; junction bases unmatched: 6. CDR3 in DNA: TGTGCCAGCAGCTTAGCGCGAGGGGGCTCAAGCAATCAGCCCCAGCATTTT. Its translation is CASSLARGGSSNQPQHF.

The CDR3 DNA sequence: TGCAGCGGTAGCGGGGGGGCAGATACGCAGTATTTT. Translated: CSGSGGADTQYF. V is TRBV29-1 and J is TRBJ2-3; the match to TRBD2 covers 11 bases. CDR1 is SQVTM and CDR2 is ANQGSEA in the germline V gene. The length of the CDR3 is 12 residues. The junction had 1 base not matched to a gene; V was cut back by 7 bases and J by 4 bases.

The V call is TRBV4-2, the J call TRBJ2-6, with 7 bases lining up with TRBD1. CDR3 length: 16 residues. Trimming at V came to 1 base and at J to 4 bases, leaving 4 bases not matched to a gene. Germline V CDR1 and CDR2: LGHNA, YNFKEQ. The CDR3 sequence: CASSQGGGSGANVLTF. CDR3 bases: TGTGCCAGCAGCCAAGGAGGGGGCTCCGGGGCCAACGTCCTGACTTTC.

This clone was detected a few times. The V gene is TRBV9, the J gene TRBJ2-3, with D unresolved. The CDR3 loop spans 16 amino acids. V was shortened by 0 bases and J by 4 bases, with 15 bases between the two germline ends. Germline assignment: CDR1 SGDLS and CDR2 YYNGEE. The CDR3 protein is CASSVGRQPGPDTQYF. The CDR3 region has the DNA TGTGCCAGCAGCGTAGGTAGACAACCTGGCCCAGATACGCAGTATTTT.

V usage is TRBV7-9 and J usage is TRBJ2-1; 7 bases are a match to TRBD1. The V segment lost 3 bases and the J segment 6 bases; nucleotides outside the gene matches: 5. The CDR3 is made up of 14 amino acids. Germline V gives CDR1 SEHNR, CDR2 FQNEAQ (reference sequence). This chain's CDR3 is CASSFVKGANEQFF. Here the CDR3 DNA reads TGTGCCAGCAGCTTCGTTAAGGGGGCCAATGAGCAGTTCTTC. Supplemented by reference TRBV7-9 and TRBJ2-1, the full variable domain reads DTGVSQNPRHKITKRGQNVTFRCDPISEHNRLYWYRQTLGQGPEFLTYFQNEAQLEKSRLLSDRFSAERPKGSFSTLEIQRTEQGDSAMYLCASSFVKGANEQFFGPGTRLTVL.

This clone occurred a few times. CDR3 nucleotides: TGCGCCAGCAGTGATGAAGGACATCCCCGGAGTCAGCCCCAGCATTTT. It codes for CASSDEGHPRSQPQHF. The V and J genes are TRBV10-1 and TRBJ1-5, with TRBD1 as a possible D gene (5 bases). V lost 3 bases and J 6 bases, leaving 18 bases between the germline ends. CDR1 WNHNN and CDR2 SYGVQD come from the germline V gene (reference sequence). The CDR3 is 16 residues long.

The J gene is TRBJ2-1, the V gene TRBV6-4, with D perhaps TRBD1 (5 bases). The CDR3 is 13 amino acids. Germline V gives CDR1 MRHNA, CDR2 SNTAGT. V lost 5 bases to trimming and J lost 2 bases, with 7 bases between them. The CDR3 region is CASSQGPYNEQFF. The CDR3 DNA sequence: TGTGCCAGCAGTCAGGGCCCCTACAATGAGCAGTTCTTC.

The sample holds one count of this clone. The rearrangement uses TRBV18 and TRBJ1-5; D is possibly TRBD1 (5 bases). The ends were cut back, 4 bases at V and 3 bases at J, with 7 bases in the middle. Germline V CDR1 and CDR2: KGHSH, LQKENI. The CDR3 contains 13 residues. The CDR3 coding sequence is TGTGCCAGCTCACAGGGACTCAATCAGCCCCAGCATTTT. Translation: CASSQGLNQPQHF.

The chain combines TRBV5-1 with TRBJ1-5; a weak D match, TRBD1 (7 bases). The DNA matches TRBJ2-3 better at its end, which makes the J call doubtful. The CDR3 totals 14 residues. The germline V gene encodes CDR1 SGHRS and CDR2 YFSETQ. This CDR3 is CASSLAGGGQPQYF. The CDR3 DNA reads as TGCGCCAGCAGCTTGGCCGGAGGGGGCCAGCCCCAGTATTTT.

The CDR3 loop reads CASSPGQGYNEQFF. CDR3 sequence (DNA): TGTGCCAGCAGCCCGGGACAGGGATACAATGAGCAGTTCTTC. The chain couples TRBV7-9 to TRBJ2-1; 9 bases line up with TRBD1. Germline trimming cut 5 bases from V and 4 bases from J; bases unmatched to any gene: 3. CDR1 SEHNR and CDR2 FQNEAQ come from the germline V gene (reference sequence). CDR3 length: 14 amino acids.

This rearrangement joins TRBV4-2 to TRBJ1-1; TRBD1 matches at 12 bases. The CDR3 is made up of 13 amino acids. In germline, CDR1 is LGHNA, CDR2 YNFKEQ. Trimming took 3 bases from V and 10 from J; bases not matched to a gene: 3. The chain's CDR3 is CASSQGTGGVAFF. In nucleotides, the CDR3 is TGTGCCAGCAGCCAGGGGACAGGGGGCGTAGCTTTCTTT.

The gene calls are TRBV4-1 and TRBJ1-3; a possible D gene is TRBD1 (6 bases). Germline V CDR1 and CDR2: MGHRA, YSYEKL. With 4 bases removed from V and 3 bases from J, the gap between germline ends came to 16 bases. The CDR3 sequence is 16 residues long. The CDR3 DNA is TGCGCCAGCAGCCTTGGCCTACAGGGCTTTGGAAACACCATATATTTT. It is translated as CASSLGLQGFGNTIYF.

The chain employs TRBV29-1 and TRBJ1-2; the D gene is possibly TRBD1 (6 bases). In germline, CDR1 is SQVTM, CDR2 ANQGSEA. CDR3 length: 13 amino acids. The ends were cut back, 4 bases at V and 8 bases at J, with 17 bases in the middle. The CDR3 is CSVGGWGGAGYTF. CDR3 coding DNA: TGCAGCGTTGGAGGTTGGGGGGGCGCGGGCTACACCTTC.